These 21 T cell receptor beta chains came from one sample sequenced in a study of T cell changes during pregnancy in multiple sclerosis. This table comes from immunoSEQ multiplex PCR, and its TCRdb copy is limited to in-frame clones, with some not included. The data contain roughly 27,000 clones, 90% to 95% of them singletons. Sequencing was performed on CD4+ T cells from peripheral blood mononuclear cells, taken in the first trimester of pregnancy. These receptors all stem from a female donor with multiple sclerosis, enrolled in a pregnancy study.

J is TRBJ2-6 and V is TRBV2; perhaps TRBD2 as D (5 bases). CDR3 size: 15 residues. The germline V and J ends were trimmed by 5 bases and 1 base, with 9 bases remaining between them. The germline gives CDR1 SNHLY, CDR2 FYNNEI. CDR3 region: CASSSGRSGANVLTF. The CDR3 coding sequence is TGTGCCAGCAGTTCGGGGAGATCTGGGGCCAACGTCCTGACTTTC.

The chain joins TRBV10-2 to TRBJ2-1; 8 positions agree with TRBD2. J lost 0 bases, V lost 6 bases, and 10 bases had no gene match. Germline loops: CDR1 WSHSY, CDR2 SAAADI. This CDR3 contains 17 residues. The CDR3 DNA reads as TGCGCCAGCAGCACCCCTGTCGGGAGGGGCTCCTACAATGAGCAGTTCTTC. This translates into CASSTPVGRGSYNEQFF.

The CDR3 here is CASSQDAARQNYGYTF. Here the CDR3 DNA reads TGTGCCAGCAGCCAAGATGCTGCTCGACAGAACTATGGCTACACCTTC. V and J are TRBV4-2 and TRBJ1-2; D is possibly TRBD1 (5 bases). Germline values: CDR1 LGHNA, CDR2 YNFKEQ. V was pared by 0 bases and J by 2 bases, with 13 bases between. The CDR3 runs 16 residues.

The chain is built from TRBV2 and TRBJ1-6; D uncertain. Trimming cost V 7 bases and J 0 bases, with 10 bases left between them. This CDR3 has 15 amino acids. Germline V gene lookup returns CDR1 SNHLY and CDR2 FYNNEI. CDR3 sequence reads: CASTRLASYNSPLHF. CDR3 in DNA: TGTGCCAGCACCCGACTTGCCTCCTATAATTCACCCCTCCACTTT. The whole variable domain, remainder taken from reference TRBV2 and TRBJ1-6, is EPEVTQTPSHQVTQMGQEVILRCVPISNHLYFYWYRQILGQKVEFLVSFYNNEISEKSEIFDDQFSVERPDGSNFTLKIRSTKLEDSAMYFCASTRLASYNSPLHFGNGTRLTVT.

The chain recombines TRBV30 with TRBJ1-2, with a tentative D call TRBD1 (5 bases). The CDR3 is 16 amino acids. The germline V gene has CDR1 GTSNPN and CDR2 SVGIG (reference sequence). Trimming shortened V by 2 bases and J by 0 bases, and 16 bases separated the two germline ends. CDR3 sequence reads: CAWSRAGMGANYGYTF. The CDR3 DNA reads TGTGCCTGGAGTCGGGCAGGGATGGGTGCTAACTATGGCTACACCTTC.

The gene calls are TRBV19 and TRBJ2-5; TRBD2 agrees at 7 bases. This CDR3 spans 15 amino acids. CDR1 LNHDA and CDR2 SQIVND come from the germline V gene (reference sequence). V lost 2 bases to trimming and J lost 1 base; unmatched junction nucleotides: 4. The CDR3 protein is CASSIFPSGQETQYF. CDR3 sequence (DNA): TGTGCCAGTAGTATATTCCCTAGCGGCCAAGAGACCCAGTACTTC.

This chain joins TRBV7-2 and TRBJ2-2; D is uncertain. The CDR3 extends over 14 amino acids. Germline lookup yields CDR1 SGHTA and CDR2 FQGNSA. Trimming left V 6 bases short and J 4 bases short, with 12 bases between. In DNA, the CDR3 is TGTGCCAGCAGAGACAAGGTCCGCACCGGGGAGCTGTTTTTT. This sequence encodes CASRDKVRTGELFF.

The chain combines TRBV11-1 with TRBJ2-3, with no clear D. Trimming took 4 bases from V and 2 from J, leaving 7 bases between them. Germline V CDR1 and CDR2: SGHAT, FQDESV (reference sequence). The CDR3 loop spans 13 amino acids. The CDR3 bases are TGTGCCAGCAGCTCGGAGTACACAGATACGCAGTATTTT. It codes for CASSSEYTDTQYF.

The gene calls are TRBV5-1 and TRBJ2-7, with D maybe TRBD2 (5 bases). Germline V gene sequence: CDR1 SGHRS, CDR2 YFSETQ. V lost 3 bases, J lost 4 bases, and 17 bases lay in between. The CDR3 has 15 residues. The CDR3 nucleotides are TGCGCCAGCAGCTCCCTTCGGGGTACCCATTACGAGCAGTACTTC. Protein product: CASSSLRGTHYEQYF.

CDR3 DNA: TGTGCCAGAGAACAGGCTGGGGCCAACGTCCTGACTTTC. It specifies CAREQAGANVLTF. This sequence joins TRBV2 and TRBJ2-6, with D tentatively TRBD1 (5 bases). Germline V gives CDR1 SNHLY, CDR2 FYNNEI. Trimming removed 9 bases at V and 2 bases at J, with 8 bases between. The CDR3 consists of 13 residues.

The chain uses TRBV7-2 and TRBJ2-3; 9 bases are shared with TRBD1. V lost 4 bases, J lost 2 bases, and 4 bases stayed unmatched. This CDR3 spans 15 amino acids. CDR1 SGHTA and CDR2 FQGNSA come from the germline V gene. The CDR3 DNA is TGTGCCAGCAGCTCACAGGGGGCATTCACAGATACGCAGTATTTT. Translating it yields CASSSQGAFTDTQYF.

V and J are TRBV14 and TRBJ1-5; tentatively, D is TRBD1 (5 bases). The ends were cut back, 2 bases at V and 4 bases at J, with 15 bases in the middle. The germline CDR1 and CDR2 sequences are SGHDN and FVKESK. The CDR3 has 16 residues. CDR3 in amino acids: CASSQSGSGGNQPQHF. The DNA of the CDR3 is TGTGCCAGCAGCCAATCAGGGTCCGGTGGGAATCAGCCCCAGCATTTT.

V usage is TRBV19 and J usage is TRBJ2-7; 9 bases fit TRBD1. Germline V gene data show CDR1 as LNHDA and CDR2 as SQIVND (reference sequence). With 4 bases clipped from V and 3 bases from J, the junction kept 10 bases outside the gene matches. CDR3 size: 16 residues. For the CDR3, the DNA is TGTGCCAGTAGTACCAGCCTCGGGACAGGGTTCTACGAGCAGTACTTC. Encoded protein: CASSTSLGTGFYEQYF. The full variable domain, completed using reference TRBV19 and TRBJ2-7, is DGGITQSPKYLFRKEGQNVTLSCEQNLNHDAMYWYRQDPGQGLRLIYYSQIVNDFQKGDIAEGYSVSREKKESFPLTVTSAQKNPTAFYLCASSTSLGTGFYEQYFGPGTRLTVT.

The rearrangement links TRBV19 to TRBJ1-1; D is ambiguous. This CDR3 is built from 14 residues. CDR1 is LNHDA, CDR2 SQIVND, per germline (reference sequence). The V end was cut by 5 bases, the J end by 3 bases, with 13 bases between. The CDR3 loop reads CASSPGRIDTEAFF. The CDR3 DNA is TGTGCCAGTAGTCCTGGCAGGATAGACACTGAAGCTTTCTTT.

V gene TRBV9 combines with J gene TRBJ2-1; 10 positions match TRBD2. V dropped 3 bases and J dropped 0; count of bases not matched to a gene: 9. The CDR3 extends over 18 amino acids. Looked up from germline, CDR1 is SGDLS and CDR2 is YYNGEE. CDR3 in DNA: TGTGCCAGCAGCGGTCTTAGCGGGGGGCGAGGCTCCTACAATGAGCAGTTCTTC. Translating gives CASSGLSGGRGSYNEQFF.

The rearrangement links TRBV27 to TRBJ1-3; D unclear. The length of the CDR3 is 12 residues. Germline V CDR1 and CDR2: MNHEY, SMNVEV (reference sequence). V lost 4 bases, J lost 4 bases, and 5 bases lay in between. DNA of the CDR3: TGTGCCAGCAGTTCTCCCGGAAACACCATATATTTT. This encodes CASSSPGNTIYF.

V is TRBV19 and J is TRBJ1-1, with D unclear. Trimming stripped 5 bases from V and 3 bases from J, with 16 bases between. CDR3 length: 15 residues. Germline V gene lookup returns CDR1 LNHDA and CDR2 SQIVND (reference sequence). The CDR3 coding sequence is TGTGCCAGTAGTTTAGGGCAACTGGGAGACACTGAAGCTTTCTTT. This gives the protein CASSLGQLGDTEAFF.

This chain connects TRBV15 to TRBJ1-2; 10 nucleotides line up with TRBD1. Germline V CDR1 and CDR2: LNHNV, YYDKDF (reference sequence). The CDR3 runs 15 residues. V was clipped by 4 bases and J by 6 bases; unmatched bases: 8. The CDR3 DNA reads TGTGCCACCAGCACGGGGACAGGGGTATTAGATGGCTACACCTTC. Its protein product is CATSTGTGVLDGYTF.

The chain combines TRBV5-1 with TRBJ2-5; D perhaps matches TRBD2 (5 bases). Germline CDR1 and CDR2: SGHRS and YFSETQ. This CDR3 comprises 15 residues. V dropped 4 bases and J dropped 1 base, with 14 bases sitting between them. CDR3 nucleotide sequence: TGCGCCAGCAGCCCGACCCCTGGGAGCCAAGAGACCCAGTACTTC. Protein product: CASSPTPGSQETQYF.

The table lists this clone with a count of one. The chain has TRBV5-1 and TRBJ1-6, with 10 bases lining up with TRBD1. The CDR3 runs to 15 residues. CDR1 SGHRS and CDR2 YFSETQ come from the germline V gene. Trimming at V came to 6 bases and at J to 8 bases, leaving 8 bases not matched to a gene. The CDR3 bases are TGCGCCAGCACCCTACGAGGACAGGGGGATTCACCCCTCCACTTT. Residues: CASTLRGQGDSPLHF.

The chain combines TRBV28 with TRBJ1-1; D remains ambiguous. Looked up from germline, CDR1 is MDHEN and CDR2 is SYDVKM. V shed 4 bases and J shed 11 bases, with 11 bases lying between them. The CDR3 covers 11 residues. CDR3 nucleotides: TGTGCCAGCAGTTCAAGCCGGGAGGCTTTCTTT. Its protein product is CASSSSREAFF. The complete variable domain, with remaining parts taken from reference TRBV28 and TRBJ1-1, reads DVKVTQSSRYLVKRTGEKVFLECVQDMDHENMFWYRQDPGLGLRLIYFSYDVKMKEKGDIPEGYSVSREKKERFSLILESASTNQTSMYLCASSSSREAFFGQGTRLTVV.